These 12 T cell receptor beta chains were all obtained from the same sample, sequenced in a study of blood T cell repertoires in COVID-19. Data came from immunoSEQ multiplex PCR; TCRdb stores just in-frame clones and leaves some out. This sample has 50,000 to 60,000 clones, with roughly 89% found just once. Sequenced: peripheral blood. These receptor sequences come from a human donor in a cohort sampled during active COVID-19.

The chain uses TRBV28 and TRBJ1-2; 8 bases match TRBD1. Germline V CDR1 and CDR2: MDHEN, SYDVKM. With 4 bases clipped from V and 9 bases from J, the junction kept 7 bases outside the gene matches. The CDR3 sequence is 13 residues long. The CDR3 sequence: CASSSTGEFRYTF. The CDR3 nucleotides read TGTGCCAGCAGTTCGACAGGGGAGTTTCGCTACACCTTC.

The chain links TRBV24-1 to TRBJ1-5; 7 bases line up with TRBD1. V shed 6 bases and J 6 bases; nucleotides not matched to a gene: 7. Per germline, CDR1 KGHDR and CDR2 SFDVKD. This CDR3 spans 14 amino acids. The CDR3 nucleotides read TGTGCCACCAGTAACGACAGGGTCGCTCAGCCCCAGCATTTT. Encoded protein: CATSNDRVAQPQHF.

The V gene is TRBV24-1, the J gene TRBJ2-5; the D gene is possibly TRBD1 (5 bases). Germline-derived CDR1 and CDR2 are KGHDR and SFDVKD. The CDR3 is 15 residues long. With 3 bases removed from V and 5 bases from J, the gap between germline ends came to 15 bases. CDR3 DNA: TGTGCCACCAGTGATACGGCCCAGGGCAGCGAGACCCAGTACTTC. Translation: CATSDTAQGSETQYF.

The chain employs TRBV6-5 and TRBJ2-2; maybe TRBD1 (6 bases). The V and J ends lost 0 bases and 6 bases respectively, with 14 bases between them. The CDR3 extends over 16 amino acids. Germline values: CDR1 MNHEY, CDR2 SVGAGI. The chain's CDR3 is CASSYSRQGKAGELFF. For the CDR3, the DNA is TGTGCCAGCAGTTACTCGAGGCAGGGGAAGGCCGGGGAGCTGTTTTTT.

V and J are TRBV5-6 and TRBJ2-7, with TRBD1 matching over 7 bases. J was trimmed by 1 base and V by 2 bases; bases with no gene match: 9. The germline V gene has CDR1 SGHDT and CDR2 YYEEEE. The CDR3 is 16 amino acids. The CDR3 loop is CASSFTGTAESYEQYV. The CDR3 DNA follows: TGTGCCAGCAGCTTTACCGGGACAGCGGAGTCCTACGAGCAGTACGTC.

The J gene is TRBJ1-4, the V gene TRBV4-1; 9 positions agree with TRBD1. The germline gives CDR1 MGHRA, CDR2 YSYEKL. The CDR3 contains 15 residues. The ends lost 0 bases at V and 4 bases at J; junction bases unmatched: 0. CDR3 loop: CASSQETGGNEKLFF. The CDR3 coding sequence is TGCGCCAGCAGCCAAGAGACAGGGGGTAATGAAAAACTGTTTTTT.

The CDR3 sequence: CASSERMSPGSPLHF. The DNA for the CDR3 is TGTGCCAGCAGTGAACGAATGAGTCCGGGGTCACCCCTCCACTTT. The rearrangement joins TRBV6-1 to TRBJ1-6; unclear D gene. Germline CDR1 MNHNS, CDR2 SASEGT. This CDR3 spans 15 amino acids. Trimming removed 2 bases from V and 10 bases from J, with 15 bases in between.

The chain joins TRBV19 to TRBJ1-1, with TRBD1 as a possible D gene (6 bases). Trimming pared 4 bases from V and 2 bases from J, leaving 14 bases between. CDR1 and CDR2 from the germline V gene are LNHDA and SQIVND (reference sequence). The CDR3 has 15 residues. CDR3 region: CASSTLGTTNTEAFF. The CDR3 coding sequence is TGTGCCAGTAGTACACTGGGGACAACAAACACTGAAGCTTTCTTT.

CDR3 in DNA: TGTGCCTGGAGTGTATATCCCCGCGATCAGCCCCAGCATTTT. This codes for CAWSVYPRDQPQHF. The gene calls are TRBV30 and TRBJ1-5; D unresolved. Trimming left V 0 bases short and J 5 bases short, with 11 bases between. Germline CDR1 is GTSNPN and CDR2 is SVGIG (reference sequence). The CDR3 runs to 14 residues.

The V and J genes are TRBV24-1 and TRBJ1-2; possibly TRBD1 for D (6 bases). Germline CDR1 reads KGHDR; CDR2 reads SFDVKD. V was clipped by 9 bases and J by 4 bases, with 14 bases between them. The CDR3 is 13 residues long. CDR3 sequence (DNA): TGTGCCACCTCTTCGCCCAGGGGCTATGGCTACACCTTC. Translation gives CATSSPRGYGYTF.

This chain uses TRBV28 with TRBJ2-1, with D possibly matching TRBD1 (5 bases). CDR1 MDHEN and CDR2 SYDVKM come from the germline V gene. Trimming pared 6 bases from V and 7 bases from J, leaving 7 bases between. The CDR3 sequence is 11 residues long. This CDR3 is CASSRVNEQFF. The CDR3 coding sequence is TGTGCCAGCAGCAGGGTTAATGAGCAGTTCTTC.

The chain couples TRBV5-1 to TRBJ2-5; TRBD1 agrees at 8 bases. In germline, CDR1 is SGHRS, CDR2 YFSETQ. V lost 4 bases to trimming and J lost 5 bases; unmatched junction nucleotides: 10. The CDR3 is made up of 15 amino acids. CDR3 coding DNA: TGCGCCAGCAGCGCTACAGGGGGGCTTGGGGAGACCCAGTACTTC. Translated, it gives CASSATGGLGETQYF.